This T cell receptor (beta chain) was recorded in a study of CXCR3-negative and CXCR3-positive naive CD8 T cells (dated by TCRdb to the late 2010s). The study in broad terms: In total, 130 million to 150 million TRB reads were obtained, or roughly 1.5 +/- 0.3 million reads per library. Data from about 10 donors, pooled across two independent experiments, went into the diversity and physicochemical repertoire analyses. TRBV-TRBJ cluster analysis included naive subsets from 5 donors and memory cells from 3 donors. The paper's findings and limits, for the study overall: Freshly isolated PBMCs were used for most assays because CXCR3 expression went down partially after cryopreservation. Because surface CD5, which has been linked to self-reactivity in mice, was comparable between naive subsets, TCR interaction strength was also inferred from TRB CDR3 physicochemical properties. Both naive subsets had comparably high repertoire diversity, while memory CD8+ T cells had much lower repertoire diversity. TRB CDR3s from CXCR3-positive naive cells showed higher hydrophobicity (lower Kidera factor 4), lower energy, and higher strength and volume indices than CXCR3-negative naive cells. Within the same donor, TRBV-TRBJ usage looked similar between naive CXCR3-negative and CXCR3-positive cells, but memory cells had distinct patterns.

The CDR3 numbers 16 residues from cysteine through phenylalanine. The DNA sequence is not available. From the germline V gene, CDR1 is MDHEN and CDR2 is SYDVKM. Each CD8+ T cell subset was flow-sorted in triplicate, and 250,000 to 350,000 cells per subset were placed directly into RLT lysis buffer. Naive CD8+ T cells were defined stringently as CD45RO-CCR7+CD27+CD95- to exclude memory contaminants. Standard density gradient centrifugation was used to isolate peripheral blood mononuclear cells from buffy coats. A FACSAria III was used to flow-sort naive CD8+ T cells into CXCR3-negative and CXCR3-positive populations. Total RNA was extracted from sorted cells using an RNeasy Mini Kit. In the case of this clonotype: Its antigen is still unknown.

Instrument on record: NextSeq 550. The Human TCR Profiling Kit (MiLaboratory) was used to prepare UMI-labeled 5' RACE TRB cDNA libraries. The full amount of extracted RNA was used for cDNA synthesis, and the full amount of resulting cDNA was used for PCR amplification. Libraries were prepared in parallel using an identical number of PCR cycles. The original methods were these. With a minimum of two reads required per UMI, MIGEC and MiXCR pulled out about 52,000 +/- 9,100 unique UMI-labeled TRB cDNA molecules from each library. On average, 40,000 +/- 10,000 functional in-frame TRB CDR3 nucleotide clonotypes lacking stop codons were found per library. After downsampling to 5000 UMI-labeled TRB molecules per sample, diversity metrics, including normalized Shannon-Wiener and Chao1, were computed in VDJtools. VDJtools was used to calculate clonotype-size-weighted physicochemical properties of the central five CDR3 residues, namely interaction energy, strength, volume and Kidera factor 4. TCRdb reprocessed the reads, reporting each CDR3 protein sequence once and no DNA. In this record, the V and J calls reflect TCRdb's handling and not the investigators' own analysis. The sample table on file contains under 50,000 distinct CDR3 sequences. Of the sample, 2.5% falls within the top ten clones.

The chain is made from TRBV28 and TRBJ2-1; TCRdb names TRBD2, which stays unverified in the absence of DNA. Sequencing used naive CXCR3- CD8+ T cells from blood. Explained via the paper, the cell subset or site label denotes: CD45RO-CCR7+CD27+CD95- naive CD8+ T cells lacking CXCR3 (TNR3-). The receptor was derived from a human donor in good health. Some clones in this sample may be carry-over from other donors' samples. The CDR3: CASSLLGGLGTNEQFF.